The clone carrying this T cell receptor (beta chain) was counted only a few times. This CDR3 contains 16 residues. Germline trimming cut 1 base from V and 2 bases from J; bases unmatched to any gene: 8. The germline gives CDR1 LGHNA, CDR2 YNFKEQ. The data were taken from a study of blood T cell repertoires in COVID-19. Libraries were prepared by immunoSEQ multiplex PCR; TCRdb keeps only in-frame clonotypes and omits some of them. The sample records 80,000 to 95,000 clones, around 87% being singletons. This receptor was obtained from a human donor in a cohort sampled during active COVID-19. Sequenced input: peripheral blood. The V and J genes are TRBV4-2 and TRBJ2-7; 7 nucleotides align to TRBD1. The CDR3 protein is CASSQAKGRGTYEQYF. Here the CDR3 DNA reads TGTGCCAGCAGCCAAGCTAAGGGCAGGGGGACCTACGAGCAGTACTTC.